This entry lists 23 T cell receptor beta chains sequenced from one sample in a study of CDR3 diversity in severe acne. TCRdb re-called the PCR reads through MiXCR, storing one row per CDR3 protein. The sample lists about 84,000 distinct CDR3 sequences; under 65% were seen once. The sequencing input was blood. These receptors all come from a male donor in good health, without acne.

This clonotype came up many times. The CDR3 sequence: CASGLWGAGETQYF. The CDR3 DNA reads TGTGCTAGTGGTTTGTGGGGGGCAGGGGAGACCCAGTACTTC. The chain employs TRBV12-5 and TRBJ2-5, with D possibly called TRBD1 or TRBD2 (6 bases each). Germline values: CDR1 LGHNT, CDR2 FRNRAP. The CDR3 is 14 residues long. V lost 2 bases and J 5 bases, leaving 12 bases between the germline ends.

The chain has TRBV3-1 and TRBJ2-5; 11 bases are shared with TRBD1. The V segment lost 4 bases and the J segment 4 bases; nucleotides outside the gene matches: 5. Germline V gene sequence: CDR1 LGHDT, CDR2 YNNKEL (reference sequence). The CDR3 has 15 amino acids. The CDR3 sequence: CASSPRTGGGETQYF. The CDR3, as DNA: TGTGCCAGCAGCCCAAGGACAGGGGGCGGAGAGACCCAGTACTTC.

The chain has TRBV10-1 and TRBJ2-2; D gene uncertain. Trimming pared 4 bases from V and 5 bases from J, leaving 2 bases between. This CDR3 is 11 amino acids long. Germline loops: CDR1 WNHNN, CDR2 SYGVQD (reference sequence). This CDR3 reads CASSVTGELFF. CDR3 coding DNA: TGCGCCAGCAGTGTTACCGGGGAGCTGTTTTTT.

The chain links TRBV25-1 to TRBJ1-2, with D tentatively TRBD1 (5 bases). Germline V lookup: CDR1 MGHDK, CDR2 SYGVNS. V was shortened by 5 bases and J by 2 bases, with 24 bases between the two germline ends. This CDR3 is 18 amino acids long. CDR3 bases: TGTGCCAGCAGTCTGGCTAACGGGGACGGGGTAACAAACTATGGCTACACCTTC. It is translated as CASSLANGDGVTNYGYTF.

The gene calls are TRBV24-1 and TRBJ2-1; 16 bases map to TRBD2. V lost 5 bases, J lost 1 base, and 7 bases stayed unmatched. The CDR3 has 19 amino acids. Per the germline V gene, CDR1 is KGHDR and CDR2 is SFDVKD. The CDR3 loop is CATSAGTSGRADSYNEQFF. CDR3 nucleotide sequence: TGTGCCACCAGTGCCGGGACTAGCGGGAGGGCCGATTCCTACAATGAGCAGTTCTTC.

V and J are TRBV25-1 and TRBJ2-1; TRBD2 might be the D (5 bases). The CDR3 contains 15 residues. Trimming removed 6 bases from V and 12 bases from J, with 24 bases in between. From germline, CDR1 is MGHDK and CDR2 SYGVNS. The DNA for the CDR3 is TGTGCCAGCAGCCGGGGTGCAGACGAGGCAAGTGGGCAGTTCTTC. This gives the protein CASSRGADEASGQFF. The variable domain in full, completed from reference TRBV25-1 and TRBJ2-1, reads EADIYQTPRYLVIGTGKKITLECSQTMGHDKMYWYQQDPGMELHLIHYSYGVNSTEKGDLSSESTVSRIRTEHFPLTLESARPSHTSQYLCASSRGADEASGQFFGPGTRLTVL.

This clonotype occurred many times. J is TRBJ2-1 and V is TRBV15; the match to TRBD2 covers 10 bases. The V gene's germline CDR1 is LNHNV and CDR2 YYDKDF (reference sequence). CDR3 length: 21 amino acids. J lost 4 bases, V lost 1 base, and 19 bases had no gene match. CDR3 amino acids: CATSRGWPVGTSGEGYNEQFF. In nucleotides, the CDR3 is TGTGCCACCAGCAGAGGTTGGCCGGTTGGTACTAGCGGGGAGGGGTACAATGAGCAGTTCTTC.

This clonotype was recorded at least ten times. Given a much more abundant clone one base away, this may be a read error. V and J are TRBV7-6 and TRBJ2-3; D is unclear. Trimming took off 3 bases at V and 4 bases at J, with 2 bases between the two ends. The CDR3 has 11 residues. CDR1 SGHVS and CDR2 FNYEAQ come from the germline V gene. The CDR3 is CASSFSDTQYF. In nucleotides, the CDR3 is TGTGCCAGCAGCTTTTCAGATACGCAGTATTTT.

This clonotype has at least ten counts. CDR3 protein: CAIQLDRSDEQYF. As DNA, the CDR3 is TGTGCCATACAATTGGACAGGAGCGACGAGCAGTACTTC. The chain couples TRBV10-3 to TRBJ2-7; 7 bases fit TRBD1. Germline V lookup: CDR1 ENHRY, CDR2 SYGVKD. This CDR3 spans 13 amino acids. V lost 9 bases to trimming and J lost 5 bases; unmatched junction nucleotides: 10.

This clonotype was seen at least ten times. The CDR3 bases are TGTGCCAGCAGCTTAGTCGGTAGCGGGAGCTCAGATACGCAGTATTTT. Its translation is CASSLVGSGSSDTQYF. The chain has TRBV7-7 and TRBJ2-3; 9 positions match TRBD2. V lost 1 base to trimming and J lost 4 bases; unmatched junction nucleotides: 6. Germline V gene lookup returns CDR1 SSHAT and CDR2 FNYEAQ (reference sequence). This CDR3 is built from 16 residues.

This clonotype showed up many times. The V and J genes are TRBV14 and TRBJ2-7; D may correspond to TRBD1 or TRBD2 (5 bases each). In germline, CDR1 is SGHDN, CDR2 FVKESK. The CDR3 loop spans 14 amino acids. The V end was cut by 4 bases, the J end by 0 bases, with 10 bases between. This chain's CDR3 is CASSPRDLSYEQYF. The CDR3 DNA reads as TGTGCCAGCAGCCCCAGGGACCTCTCCTACGAGCAGTACTTC.

This clonotype was observed a handful of times. The chain links TRBV30 to TRBJ2-3; D uncertain. The CDR3 spans 11 residues. Deletions cut 5 bases from V and 6 bases from J, with 9 bases between. CDR1 and CDR2 (germline): GTSNPN, SVGIG (reference sequence). The CDR3, as DNA: TGTGCCTGGGTGCTGTCTGATACGCAGTATTTT. Translation: CAWVLSDTQYF.

This clonotype rates as medium-sized (0.01 to 0.1%). The chain links TRBV19 to TRBJ2-1, with D perhaps TRBD1 or TRBD2 (5 bases each). The V end lost 0 bases, the J end lost 10 bases, and 7 bases lay between the germline ends. The CDR3 consists of 12 residues. CDR1 and CDR2 (germline): LNHDA, SQIVND (reference sequence). The CDR3 sequence is CASSIDGDEQFF. Written as DNA, the CDR3 is TGTGCCAGTAGTATAGATGGGGACGAGCAGTTCTTC.

The chain has TRBV10-2 and TRBJ2-7; maybe TRBD2 (7 bases). CDR3 length: 16 residues. The V gene's germline CDR1 is WSHSY and CDR2 SAAADI. V was clipped by 5 bases and J by 2 bases, with 19 bases between them. CDR3 nucleotide sequence: TGCGCCAGCAGTCGTTTCGGGGGGCCTCTTGCCTACGAGCAGTACTTC. This translates into CASSRFGGPLAYEQYF.

This clonotype is medium-sized (0.01 to 0.1%) by share. This rearrangement joins TRBV24-1 to TRBJ2-1; D ambiguous. From germline, CDR1 is KGHDR and CDR2 SFDVKD. The CDR3 covers 11 residues. Trimming shortened V by 7 bases and J by 4 bases, and 4 bases separated the two germline ends. The CDR3 protein is CATSVYNEQFF. The CDR3, as DNA: TGTGCCACCAGCGTTTACAATGAGCAGTTCTTC.

This clonotype was observed at least ten times. The chain has TRBV5-5 and TRBJ2-3; 7 bases fit TRBD1. The CDR3 is 14 amino acids. Germline CDR1 reads SGHKS; CDR2 reads YYEKEE (reference sequence). With 4 bases clipped from V and 4 bases from J, the junction kept 6 bases outside the gene matches. The CDR3 is CASSPGTAADTQYF. The CDR3 DNA reads TGTGCCAGCAGCCCGGGGACAGCGGCAGATACGCAGTATTTT.

The sample holds many counts of this clonotype. V usage is TRBV3-1 and J usage is TRBJ1-2; D is perhaps TRBD1 (6 bases). The germline V gene has CDR1 LGHDT and CDR2 YNNKEL (reference sequence). V lost 4 bases to trimming and J lost 0 bases, with 12 bases between them. This CDR3 is built from 15 residues. The CDR3 loop is CASSLSGHTNYGYTF. CDR3 coding DNA: TGTGCCAGCAGCCTCTCGGGACACACTAACTATGGCTACACCTTC. The variable domain in full, completed from reference TRBV3-1 and TRBJ1-2, reads DTAVSQTPKYLVTQMGNDKSIKCEQNLGHDTMYWYKQDSKKFLKIMFSYNNKELIINETVPNRFSPKSPDKAHLNLHINSLELGDSAVYFCASSLSGHTNYGYTFGSGTRLTVV.

This clonotype has a count of ten or more. The chain recombines TRBV10-2 with TRBJ2-1; no reliable D call. Trimming removed 8 bases at V and 4 bases at J, with 9 bases between. CDR1 WSHSY and CDR2 SAAADI come from the germline V gene. This CDR3 region has 12 residues. The CDR3 here is CASGGGYNEQFF. In nucleotides, the CDR3 is TGCGCCAGCGGCGGCGGATACAATGAGCAGTTCTTC.

The CDR3 loop is CASSSNQETQYF. For the CDR3, the DNA is TGTGCCAGCAGCTCAAATCAAGAGACCCAGTACTTC. This chain links TRBV11-3 with TRBJ2-5; D is uncertain. Germline V gene sequence: CDR1 SGHNT, CDR2 YENEEA. The CDR3 sequence is 12 residues long. Trimming shortened V by 4 bases and J by 2 bases, and 5 bases separated the two germline ends.

The CDR3 DNA reads TGTGCCACCAGTGACACTAGCGGGAGGGGCACAGATACGCAGTATTTT. As protein: CATSDTSGRGTDTQYF. This rearrangement joins TRBV24-1 to TRBJ2-3; 13 nucleotides line up with TRBD2. The CDR3 is 16 residues long. Germline V CDR1 and CDR2: KGHDR, SFDVKD. The V and J ends lost 4 bases and 1 base, in that order; junction bases with no gene match: 1.

This chain links TRBV19 with TRBJ1-2, with 10 positions matching TRBD1. CDR1 is LNHDA and CDR2 is SQIVND in the germline V gene (reference sequence). The CDR3 runs to 14 residues. The V segment lost 7 bases and the J segment 5 bases; nucleotides outside the gene matches: 7. The CDR3 DNA reads TGTGCCAGTACCTTGACAGGGGGCGCTTATGGCTACACCTTC. This gives the protein CASTLTGGAYGYTF.

This clonotype was detected ten times or more. The chain employs TRBV7-9 and TRBJ2-7; TRBD2 matches at 7 bases. The germline V gene has CDR1 SEHNR and CDR2 FQNEAQ (reference sequence). The CDR3 consists of 17 residues. Trimming cost V 4 bases and J 2 bases; bases outside gene matches: 14. The DNA for the CDR3 is TGTGCCAGCAGCTCTTATTTCCTAGCGGCAACTCCCTACGAGCAGTACTTC. Its translation: CASSSYFLAATPYEQYF.

In its sample, this clonotype was seen a few times. V gene TRBV19 combines with J gene TRBJ1-6; perhaps TRBD1 as D (5 bases). The CDR3 runs 13 residues. Germline V lookup: CDR1 LNHDA, CDR2 SQIVND (reference sequence). Trimming pared 7 bases from V and 7 bases from J, leaving 11 bases between. CDR3 in DNA: TGTGCCAGTACCAGTAGACAGAATTCACCCCTCCACTTT. Protein product: CASTSRQNSPLHF.